Listed below are T cell receptor beta chains from one sample, sequenced in a study of CD8+ T cells in alopecia areata. The table came from immunoSEQ multiplex PCR; TCRdb's copy has only in-frame clones and leaves some out. This sample yields approximately 63,000 clones, of which under 75% are seen a single time; around a sixth belongs to the top ten. Material: CD8+ T cells sorted from blood, obtained at week 0. These receptors were taken from a human donor with alopecia areata. The CDR3 runs from the conserved cysteine through the conserved F or W. A D gene is named only where the DNA matches it firmly. Clone size is not always given. Where it is, it says once, few, many or a class for expanded clones.

CDR3 DNA: TGCAGCGTCCTGGGACAGTACGAGCAGTACTTC; CDR3 protein: CSVLGQYEQYF; J gene: TRBJ2-7; D gene: TRBD1; clone size: -; V gene: TRBV29-1; CDR3 length: 11
CDR3 DNA: TGTGCCAGCAGCCAACTCGGGGAGTTTTCGCAGTATTTT; CDR3 protein: CASSQLGEFSQYF; J gene: TRBJ2-3; D gene: -; clone size: -; V gene: TRBV7-9; CDR3 length: 13
CDR3 DNA: TGCAGCGTTGACCCGGGATTGGAAGCTTTCTTT; CDR3 protein: CSVDPGLEAFF; J gene: TRBJ1-1; D gene: -; clone size: -; V gene: TRBV29-1; CDR3 length: 11
CDR3 DNA: TGTGCCAGCACAACAACCGGGACTAGCTTCTACAATGAGCAGTTCTTC; CDR3 protein: CASTTTGTSFYNEQFF; J gene: TRBJ2-1; D gene: TRBD2; clone size: -; V gene: TRBV6-6; CDR3 length: 16
CDR3 DNA: TGTGCCAGCAGCCTAGGACTAGCGGGAGTGGTAAACGAGCAGTACTTC; CDR3 protein: CASSLGLAGVVNEQYF; J gene: TRBJ2-7; D gene: TRBD2; clone size: -; V gene: TRBV27; CDR3 length: 16
CDR3 DNA: TGTGCCAGCAGCCCCCAGGCTAACTATGGCTACACCTTC; CDR3 protein: CASSPQANYGYTF; J gene: TRBJ1-2; D gene: -; clone size: -; V gene: TRBV7-3; CDR3 length: 13
CDR3 DNA: TGCGCCAGCAGAACTATGAACACTGAAGCTTTCTTT; CDR3 protein: CASRTMNTEAFF; J gene: TRBJ1-1; D gene: -; clone size: -; V gene: TRBV5-1; CDR3 length: 12
CDR3 DNA: TGTGCCAGCAGCCTAGCGGGAGGTATCGGGACCCAGTACTTC; CDR3 protein: CASSLAGGIGTQYF; J gene: TRBJ2-5; D gene: TRBD2; clone size: -; V gene: TRBV27; CDR3 length: 14
CDR3 DNA: TGTGCCAGCAGCTTGGGGGTACAGGTGGCTGGCTACACCTTC; CDR3 protein: CASSLGVQVAGYTF; J gene: TRBJ1-2; D gene: -; clone size: -; V gene: TRBV7-9; CDR3 length: 14
CDR3 DNA: TGTGCCAGCAGTGTAGGGGAGGGCCTTGTCAATGAGCAGTTCTTC; CDR3 protein: CASSVGEGLVNEQFF; J gene: TRBJ2-1; D gene: TRBD2; clone size: few; V gene: TRBV2; CDR3 length: 15